This T cell receptor (beta chain) was identified during a study of T-cell reconstitution after alpha-beta-depleted transplantation in children. Germline CDR1 and CDR2: WSHSY and SAAADI. V lost 11 bases to trimming and J lost 8 bases; unmatched junction nucleotides: 16. This CDR3 region has 15 residues. Study-wide points: In some patients, recipient T cells and intrathymic progenitors surviving conditioning explained high day-60 diversity. T-cell numbers and diversity one year post-transplant derived largely from freshly generated T cells. Several hundred graft clones that had expanded were reportedly the source of alpha-beta T cells about two months after transplant.

Worth noting for this clonotype: Its target is unknown.

The TCRbeta library was prepared with unique molecular identifiers. TCRdb recomputed calls from the PCR reads with MiXCR, one row per CDR3 protein. The sample lists about 200,000 distinct CDR3 sequences; roughly a sixth were seen once. The chain recombines TRBV10-2 with TRBJ2-1, with 9 nucleotides matching TRBD2. The receptor was isolated from a male patient aged 2-15 years who had a stem cell transplant for acute lymphoblastic leukemia, so the T cells may come from the graft donor. The sequences come from PBMCs, mostly from graft donor cells, collected 360 days after TCRalphabeta/CD19-depleted stem cell transplant. The CDR3 spells CAAGGPSGIRDEQFF. Here the CDR3 DNA reads TGCGCCGCCGGGGGCCCTAGCGGGATACGGGATGAGCAGTTCTTC.